Listed below are T cell receptor beta chains from one sample, sequenced in a study of preoperative IRX-2 immunotherapy in early breast cancer. Sequencing used immunoSEQ multiplex PCR; TCRdb keeps in-frame clones, though not all of them. Among roughly 2,000 clones listed, around 80% were seen once. This sample comprised tumor tissue, obtained before IRX-2 immunotherapy. The receptors shown here come from a human donor with breast cancer. CDR3s include the opening cysteine and the closing phenylalanine or tryptophan. D genes are given only for firm matches. Only part of the rows carry a size: once, few, many, or a class if the clone is expanded.

j_gene	abundance	d_gene	v_gene	CDR3nt	CDR3aa
TRBJ1-5	NA	NA	TRBV6-8	TGTGCCAGCAGGCCTACGGGGGCGCGGGGCAATCAGCCCCAGCATTTT	CASRPTGARGNQPQHF
TRBJ2-4	NA	TRBD1	TRBV4-1	TGCGCCAGCAGCCTGACCCGGGACAGGGAGCCCCCAAGCATTCAGTACTTC	CASSLTRDREPPSIQYF
TRBJ2-5	NA	NA	TRBV23-1	TGCGCCAGCAGCTTACCAGGCCAAGAGACCCAGTACTTC	CASSLPGQETQYF
TRBJ1-2	NA	NA	TRBV15	TGTGCCACCAGCAGAGATTTGGGCCTATCGGGCTATGGCTACACCTTC	CATSRDLGLSGYGYTF
TRBJ2-7	NA	NA	TRBV11-3	TGTGCCAGCAGCCAAGGAAATTCCAGGGGCGAGCAGTACTTC	CASSQGNSRGEQYF
TRBJ1-1	NA	NA	TRBV11-3	TGTGCCAGCAGCTTGCTTCCCGGGTGGACCACTGAAGCTTTCTTT	CASSLLPGWTTEAFF
TRBJ1-6	NA	NA	TRBV6-8	TGTGCCAGCACCCAAACAGGGCGGAATAATTCACCCCTCCACTTT	CASTQTGRNNSPLHF
TRBJ1-4	once	NA	TRBV11-3	TGTGCCAGCAGCTTATTTCAGGGCGTTAATGAAAAACTGTTTTTT	CASSLFQGVNEKLFF
TRBJ2-2	NA	NA	TRBV1	TGCGCCAGCAGCCCACAAGTACCCCTTCCGGGAGGGCCCCCGCCTTTGCTGTTTTTT	CASSPQVPLPGGPPPLLFF
TRBJ1-3	NA	NA	TRBV30	TGTGCCTGGAGTGTAGGCAGGTCCTCTGGAAACACCATATATTTT	CAWSVGRSSGNTIYF
TRBJ2-1	few	NA	TRBV19	TGTGCCAGTAGTCTCGGGTCAAGCTCCTACAATGAGCAGTTCTTC	CASSLGSSSYNEQFF
TRBJ2-5	once	NA	TRBV18	TGTGCCAGCGTGGCGGGATTACAAGAGACCCAGTACTTC	CASVAGLQETQYF
TRBJ1-4	NA	NA	TRBV6-8	TGTGCCAGCAGTTACCTTCAGGGGCGGAAGGAAAAACTGTTTTTT	CASSYLQGRKEKLFF
TRBJ2-7	NA	TRBD2	TRBV28	TGTGCCAGCAGCTCCACTAGCGGGAGGGCCGTTTACGAGCAGTACTTC	CASSSTSGRAVYEQYF
TRBJ1-3	NA	NA	TRBV11-1	TGTGCCAGCAGCTTGAGGGCTGTTTATTCTGGAAACACCATATATTTT	CASSLRAVYSGNTIYF
TRBJ2-7	NA	NA	TRBV18	TGTGCCAGCTCTGGGGGATCCTACGAGCAGTACTTC	CASSGGSYEQYF
TRBJ2-7	NA	NA	TRBV29-1	TGCAGCGTTGAAGATCAGGTCAGGGAATTCGGCTACGAGCAGTACTTC	CSVEDQVREFGYEQYF
TRBJ2-2	NA	NA	TRBV19	TGTGCCAGTAGCGCCGGGACAAGGACCGGGGAGCTGTTTTTT	CASSAGTRTGELFF
TRBJ2-1	NA	NA	TRBV11-3	TGTGCTAGCAGCTTAGAAGGAGGTCTGAACAATGAGCAGTTCTTC	CASSLEGGLNNEQFF
TRBJ2-1	NA	NA	TRBV23-1	TGCGCCAGCAGCCCCAGCGGAGCGATGATCTCCTACAATGAGCAGTTCTTC	CASSPSGAMISYNEQFF
TRBJ1-6	NA	NA	TRBV11-3	TGTGCCAGCAGCGAATACTCGGGACCGAATAATTCACCCCTCCACTTT	CASSEYSGPNNSPLHF
TRBJ2-5	NA	NA	TRBV6-8	TGTGCCAGCAGTTACTGGACAGCGTACCAAGAGACCCAGTACTTC	CASSYWTAYQETQYF
TRBJ2-1	NA	NA	TRBV23-1	TGCGCCAGCAGCCAAGTGGCAGAGGTAACCTACAATGAGCAGTTCTTC	CASSQVAEVTYNEQFF
TRBJ2-7	NA	TRBD2	TRBV5-1	TGCGCCAGCAGCCCCAAAACTCATCTACTAGCGGGAGGACCCTACGAGCAGTACTTC	CASSPKTHLLAGGPYEQYF
TRBJ1-4	few	TRBD1	TRBV11-3	TGTGCCAGCAGCTTCGGGACAGCGGAAGAAAAACTGTTTTTT	CASSFGTAEEKLFF
TRBJ2-1	few	TRBD2	TRBV11-3	TGTGCTAGCAGCTTCATAACTAGCGGGAACAATGAGCAGTTCTTC	CASSFITSGNNEQFF
TRBJ1-4	NA	TRBD1	TRBV28	TGTGCCAGCAGTTTAGTAACAGGGGGCGGTGAAAAACTGTTTTTT	CASSLVTGGGEKLFF
TRBJ2-1	NA	NA	TRBV11-3	TGTGCCAGCAGCTTAGGAAGTTGGCAGTACAATGAGCAGTTCTTC	CASSLGSWQYNEQFF
TRBJ2-3	once	NA	TRBV1	TGCGCCAGCAGCGGTGCGGGGAGTGATACGCAGTATTTT	CASSGAGSDTQYF
TRBJ1-1	few	NA	TRBV18	TGTGCCAGCTCACCACAGGCAGGGGCAGGAACTGAAGCTTTCTTT	CASSPQAGAGTEAFF
TRBJ1-3	few	NA	TRBV18	TGTGCCAGCTCCGCGCTCGAGGACACCATATATTTT	CASSALEDTIYF
TRBJ1-1	NA	NA	TRBV5-1	TGCGCCAGCAGCTTGGCCTCGGGGGCCGCTGAAGCTTTCTTT	CASSLASGAAEAFF
TRBJ1-5	NA	NA	TRBV11-3	TGTGCCAGCAGCTTATTCGGCTGGACAGTGAGCAATCAGCCCCAGCATTTT	CASSLFGWTVSNQPQHF
TRBJ2-1	NA	TRBD1	TRBV15	TGTGCCAGCAGCTTAGCTAAGGGACAGGTGCTTTATGAGCAGTTCTTC	CASSLAKGQVLYEQFF
TRBJ1-1	NA	NA	TRBV11-3	TGTGCCAGCAGCTTAACAGGCTCAAGGCAGACTGAAGCTTTCTTT	CASSLTGSRQTEAFF
TRBJ1-5	NA	TRBD1	TRBV11-3	TGTGCCAGCAGTCTTACAGGGGGCAGCAGCAATCAGCCCCAGCATTTT	CASSLTGGSSNQPQHF
TRBJ1-1	NA	NA	TRBV14	TGTGCCAGCAGCCCCCCAGGAATGAACACTGAAGCTTTCTTT	CASSPPGMNTEAFF
TRBJ2-3	NA	NA	TRBV15	TGTGCCACCAGCAGGGAGGGGAGTTGGGATACGCAGTATTTT	CATSREGSWDTQYF
TRBJ2-3	few	TRBD2	TRBV6-8	TGTGCCATCAATGGCGGGGGGTTTAAGGGAAGCACAGATACGCAGTATTTT	CAINGGGFKGSTDTQYF
TRBJ1-1	few	NA	TRBV30	TGTGCCTGGAGTGTAGACAGGTACACTGAAGCTTTCTTT	CAWSVDRYTEAFF
TRBJ1-4	few	NA	TRBV19	TGTGCCAGTAGTATATTCCCCCCCGGCGCAACTAATGAAAAACTGTTTTTT	CASSIFPPGATNEKLFF
TRBJ2-2	NA	NA	TRBV6-8	TGTGCCAGCAGTTCCCGCCCGAACACCGGGGAGCTGTTTTTT	CASSSRPNTGELFF
TRBJ1-1	NA	NA	TRBV19	TGTGCCAGTAGCCAACCCCCGCTTGAAGCTTTCTTT	CASSQPPLEAFF
TRBJ1-1	NA	TRBD1	TRBV5-1	TGCGCCAGCAGCCCGGACAGGGTTTACACTGAAGCTTTCTTT	CASSPDRVYTEAFF
TRBJ1-2	NA	NA	TRBV6-8	TGTGCCATCAGCGGAGACCGGGACGCGAGGGATCGCTACACCTTC	CAISGDRDARDRYTF
TRBJ2-1	NA	TRBD2	TRBV6-8	TGTGCCAGCAGTTTCCTAGCGGGCAACAATGAGCAGTTCTTC	CASSFLAGNNEQFF
TRBJ2-7	NA	NA	TRBV14	TGTGCCAGCAGCCAATTAAGGCATATGGGGGCTCGACGCGAGCAGTACTTC	CASSQLRHMGARREQYF
TRBJ1-4	NA	NA	TRBV18	TGTGCCAGCTCACCACCTGGCCTCCCCGCAACTAATGAAAAACTGTTTTTT	CASSPPGLPATNEKLFF
TRBJ2-1	NA	NA	TRBV28	TGTGCCAGCAGCAATACCCCGGGGCCGGGAGAGCAGTTCTTC	CASSNTPGPGEQFF
TRBJ2-2	NA	NA	TRBV19	TGTGCCAGTAGCCAATGGGACGCGCCGTCCGGGGAGCTGTTTTTT	CASSQWDAPSGELFF
TRBJ2-7	NA	NA	TRBV15	TGTGCCACCAGCAGAGCGGTGGACGGGGGTCTAAAAGAGCAGTACTTC	CATSRAVDGGLKEQYF
TRBJ2-3	NA	NA	TRBV30	TGTGCCTGGAGTGTTGGTAGCACCGTTTCAGATACGCAGTATTTT	CAWSVGSTVSDTQYF
TRBJ1-1	few	NA	TRBV6-8	TGTGCCAGCAGTTACCAAGGGTACAACACTGAAGCTTTCTTT	CASSYQGYNTEAFF